The rows below give T cell receptor beta chains drawn from one sample of a study of T cells in Graves' hyperthyroidism and ophthalmopathy. MiXCR was run by TCRdb on the multiplex PCR reads, yielding one entry per CDR3 protein. The repertoire consists of hundreds of thousands of distinct CDR3 sequences, with roughly 14% occurring once and the leading ten covering about 5.8%. The material sequenced was blood. These receptors came from a woman aged 25 to 39 with Graves' hyperthyroidism that later progressed to Graves' ophthalmopathy. Both conserved end residues are part of each CDR3. The D gene is left open where the match is weak. Clone size is given for some rows only: seen once, a few or many times, or a class if the clone is expanded.

CDR3 DNA,CDR3 protein,clone size,D gene,J gene,CDR3 length,V gene
TGTGCCAGCAGCCAAGGAGGGGACAGGGAGGCCTACGAGCAGTACTTC,CASSQGGDREAYEQYF,many,TRBD1,TRBJ2-7,16,TRBV11-3
TGTGCCAGTTCCCCGAGGGACAGGGTAACGCCGTATGGCTACACCTTC,CASSPRDRVTPYGYTF,many,TRBD1,TRBJ1-2,16,TRBV19
TGCAGTGGTAGTAGCGGGAGCCAAGAGACCCAGTACTTC,CSGSSGSQETQYF,-,TRBD2,TRBJ2-5,13,TRBV20-1
TGTGCCAGTAGTGGGGAACGGCTAGCGGGAGAAGGTCGAGAGACCCAGTACTTC,CASSGERLAGEGRETQYF,many,TRBD2,TRBJ2-5,18,TRBV19
TGTGCCAGCAGTAGCCGGACAGGGTTTGAGAATCAGCCCCAGCATTTT,CASSSRTGFENQPQHF,many,TRBD1,TRBJ1-5,16,TRBV28
TGTGCCAGTAGTAGCCTTTATGACCCCCTCTACGAGCAGTACTTC,CASSSLYDPLYEQYF,many,-,TRBJ2-7,15,TRBV19
TGCGCCAGCAGACCCCCGACAGATCATAACACTGAAGCTTTCTTT,CASRPPTDHNTEAFF,-,-,TRBJ1-1,15,TRBV4-1
TGTGCCAGCAGTTTATGGGGACTGACTCTCCCCGAGGGACTAAACACAGATACGCAGTATTTT,CASSLWGLTLPEGLNTDTQYF,many,TRBD2,TRBJ2-3,21,TRBV27
TGTGCTAGTGGTTTGGAGGATATCAATCTTTCGCCCCAGCATTTT,CASGLEDINLSPQHF,few,-,TRBJ1-5,15,TRBV12-5
TGTGCCAGCAGCCATCCTGGGGGACCTACCTACGAGCAGTACTTC,CASSHPGGPTYEQYF,few,-,TRBJ2-7,15,TRBV14
TGTGCCAGCAGCTTGAGGGGGTCCGGGAACACTGAAGCTTTCTTT,CASSLRGSGNTEAFF,many,-,TRBJ1-1,15,TRBV11-2
TGTGCCAGACAACAGAGGGACACGGATACGCAGTATTTT,CARQQRDTDTQYF,many,-,TRBJ2-3,13,TRBV27
TGCAGTGTCGAACCGGGACAGGGCGGAAAACTGTTTTTT,CSVEPGQGGKLFF,many,TRBD1,TRBJ1-4,13,TRBV20-1
TGCGCCAGCGACCTACAGGGGGCAGATACGCAGTATTTT,CASDLQGADTQYF,many,TRBD1,TRBJ2-3,13,TRBV5-1
TGTGCCAGCAGCCCGGCGAGCGGGGGAGATACGCAGTATTTT,CASSPASGGDTQYF,many,TRBD2,TRBJ2-3,14,TRBV7-3
TGCAGTGCTGTTGGACTAGCGGGGGGGACCTACGAGCAGTACTTC,CSAVGLAGGTYEQYF,-,TRBD2,TRBJ2-7,15,TRBV20-1
TGTGCCAGCAGTTTTGGGGACAGTAATCAGCCCCAGCATTTT,CASSFGDSNQPQHF,many,TRBD1,TRBJ1-5,14,TRBV5-1
TGTGCCAGCAGCTCAGCAGGCGGGAGCACAGATACGCAGTATTTT,CASSSAGGSTDTQYF,-,-,TRBJ2-3,15,TRBV7-2
TGTGCCAGCACCCCCGGGGGGGGGAGCTACGAGCAGTACTTC,CASTPGGGSYEQYF,many,TRBD2,TRBJ2-7,14,TRBV5-6
TGTGCCAGCACGGGACAGGGGGTCACAGATACGCAGTATTTT,CASTGQGVTDTQYF,-,TRBD1,TRBJ2-3,14,TRBV2
TGTGCCAGCAGCCCTGCGGGCAGGGCCTACGAGCAGTACTTC,CASSPAGRAYEQYF,many,-,TRBJ2-7,14,TRBV7-2
TGTGCCAGCAGCGACGGGACAGGGGTCTACGAGCAGTACTTC,CASSDGTGVYEQYF,many,TRBD1,TRBJ2-7,14,TRBV7-2
TGTGCCAGTAGTTTAACAAGACAGGTGGATGGCTACACCTTC,CASSLTRQVDGYTF,-,-,TRBJ1-2,14,TRBV19
TGTGCCAGCAGTGAATCGCAGGGGCGCACTGAAGCTTTCTTT,CASSESQGRTEAFF,many,-,TRBJ1-1,14,TRBV6-1
TGTGCCAGCAGGGACCAACAGGGGGCCGGTTCACCCCTCCACTTT,CASRDQQGAGSPLHF,many,TRBD1,TRBJ1-6,15,TRBV28
TGTGCCAGCAGCTCATATCGGACACAGAACACTGAAGCTTTCTTT,CASSSYRTQNTEAFF,many,-,TRBJ1-1,15,TRBV11-2
TGTGCCAGCAGCGTAGTGGGTAGCGGGAGAAGCGGGAATGAGCAGTTCTTC,CASSVVGSGRSGNEQFF,-,TRBD2,TRBJ2-1,17,TRBV2
TGTGCCAGCAGTTTCGGCAGGGGGGACTATGGCTACACCTTC,CASSFGRGDYGYTF,many,TRBD1,TRBJ1-2,14,TRBV28
TGCGCCAGCAGCGTGGAGCAGGCCTCCAATGAGCAGTTCTTC,CASSVEQASNEQFF,-,-,TRBJ2-1,14,TRBV5-1
TGCAGCGTTGAGATCGGACAGACTTACTCCTACGAGCAGTACTTC,CSVEIGQTYSYEQYF,-,-,TRBJ2-7,15,TRBV29-1
TGTGCCAGCAGCGACAACCCCGGTACCGGCTACACCTTC,CASSDNPGTGYTF,many,-,TRBJ1-2,13,TRBV11-2
TGTGCCAGCAGTGACCCTGGAAACACCATATATTTT,CASSDPGNTIYF,few,-,TRBJ1-3,12,TRBV7-2
TGTGCCAGCAGTGAATATACTAGCGGATTTGGAGCGAACACCGGGGAGCTGTTTTTT,CASSEYTSGFGANTGELFF,many,TRBD2,TRBJ2-2,19,TRBV6-1
TGTGCCACCAGCAGAGATAGGACCACTGAAGCTTTCTTT,CATSRDRTTEAFF,many,-,TRBJ1-1,13,TRBV15
TGTGCCAGCAGCTCGGACGGCCTGGGAGTAGAGACCCAGTACTTC,CASSSDGLGVETQYF,many,-,TRBJ2-5,15,TRBV7-9
TGTGCCAGCACTAAAGTAAGACTAGCGGGAGGACAGATAAATGAGCAGTTCTTC,CASTKVRLAGGQINEQFF,-,TRBD2,TRBJ2-1,18,TRBV6-1
TGTGCCAGCAGTTTTGGTTATGGTACAGGGAGGACTGAAGCTTTCTTT,CASSFGYGTGRTEAFF,many,-,TRBJ1-1,16,TRBV28
TGTGCCAGCAGTACGACGGTGGAAGGCACTGAAGCTTTCTTT,CASSTTVEGTEAFF,many,-,TRBJ1-1,14,TRBV12-3/TRBV12-4
TGTGCCAGCAGTTACGTGGGAGGTCCTCGGGAGCAGTACTTC,CASSYVGGPREQYF,-,-,TRBJ2-7,14,TRBV6-2/TRBV6-3
TGTGCCAGCACTGATAGTAGCGGGGGCTCCTACAATGAGCAGTTCTTC,CASTDSSGGSYNEQFF,many,TRBD2,TRBJ2-1,16,TRBV12-3/TRBV12-4
TGTGCCAGCAGTTACTCGGATGGGGGTCCCTATGGCTACACCTTC,CASSYSDGGPYGYTF,many,-,TRBJ1-2,15,TRBV6-6
TGTGCCAGCAGCTATACAGGGCTGGGGACTGAAGCTTTCTTT,CASSYTGLGTEAFF,many,-,TRBJ1-1,14,TRBV9
TGTGCCAGCAAATTACAGGGGACCACAGATACGCAGTATTTT,CASKLQGTTDTQYF,-,TRBD1,TRBJ2-3,14,TRBV7-2
TGTGCCACCAGTGATGGCAGGGTTGGGGCCAACGTCCTGACTTTC,CATSDGRVGANVLTF,-,-,TRBJ2-6,15,TRBV24-1
TGTGCCAGCAGTGAAGGGAGGTCGAGCCTAAGGGGGATAAATGAGCAGTTCTTC,CASSEGRSSLRGINEQFF,many,-,TRBJ2-1,18,TRBV6-1